This entry features one T cell receptor (beta chain) sequence. The data belong to a study of T cell changes during pregnancy in multiple sclerosis. The CDR3 totals 16 residues. Trimming cost V 5 bases and J 7 bases; bases outside gene matches: 11. CDR1 is PRHDT, CDR2 FYEKMQ, per germline (reference sequence). Produced via immunoSEQ multiplex PCR; TCRdb's table is partial and in-frame only. Of roughly 39,000 clones listed, about 91% were seen once; the top ten hold approximately 0.8%. Sample: CD4+ T cells from peripheral blood mononuclear cells, taken before pregnancy. The sequence was obtained from a female donor with multiple sclerosis, enrolled in a pregnancy study. V gene TRBV13 combines with J gene TRBJ2-1; 10 bases fit TRBD1. The DNA of the CDR3 is TGTGCCAGCAGCCTTCCCGGGACAGGGGTAAAAAATGAGCAGTTCTTC. Translating gives CASSLPGTGVKNEQFF.